What follows are 32 T cell receptor beta chains derived from one specimen sequenced in a study of cytomegalovirus exposure and HLA in healthy donors. In the PCR, 60 Vbeta and 13 Jbeta primers were used. TCRdb's table, derived via immunoSEQ multiplex PCR, lists solely in-frame clones and lacks some. Of over 150,000 clones listed, approximately 85% are singletons. The sequencing input was PBMCs. The receptors here all came from a man aged 45-65 years in good health and CMV-seropositive.

The chain is built from TRBV20-1 and TRBJ1-1; D ambiguous. CDR1 and CDR2 (germline): DFQATT, SNEGSKA (reference sequence). The CDR3 has 11 amino acids. V lost 4 bases, J lost 3 bases, and 6 bases lay in between. The CDR3 sequence is CSAIQDTEAFF. DNA for the CDR3: TGCAGTGCTATCCAGGACACTGAAGCTTTCTTT.

This chain uses TRBV28 with TRBJ1-5, with D uncertain. V shed 5 bases and J shed 0 bases, with 14 bases lying between them. CDR1 and CDR2 from the germline V gene are MDHEN and SYDVKM. The CDR3 length is 16 residues. CDR3 amino acids: CASSLRGLYSNQPQHF. CDR3 sequence (DNA): TGTGCCAGCAGTCTACGAGGACTTTATAGCAATCAGCCCCAGCATTTT.

A single count supports this clone. The J gene is TRBJ2-3, the V gene TRBV4-2, with TRBD2 identical over 10 bases. Looked up from germline, CDR1 is LGHNA and CDR2 is YNFKEQ. CDR3 size: 16 residues. Trimming at V came to 1 base and at J to 6 bases, leaving 7 bases not matched to a gene. The CDR3 DNA reads as TGTGCCAGCAGCCAAGTTCAAGCGGGAGGGCTGGATACGCAGTATTTT. Protein product: CASSQVQAGGLDTQYF.

The chain joins TRBV19 to TRBJ2-1; the match to TRBD2 covers 11 bases. Germline assignment: CDR1 LNHDA and CDR2 SQIVND (reference sequence). The CDR3 covers 15 residues. J lost 5 bases, V lost 2 bases, and 2 bases had no gene match. The CDR3 region has the DNA TGTGCCAGTAGTATACCGGGACTAGCGGACAATGAGCAGTTCTTC. Translation gives CASSIPGLADNEQFF.

The V gene is TRBV7-8, the J gene TRBJ2-7; 9 bases align to TRBD1. Germline V lookup: CDR1 SGHVS, CDR2 FQNEAQ. V dropped 1 base and J dropped 3; count of bases not matched to a gene: 4. The CDR3 runs 15 residues. CDR3 nucleotides: TGTGCCAGCAGCTTAGTCCCGGGACAGGGCTACGAGCAGTACTTC. Protein sequence: CASSLVPGQGYEQYF.

This chain connects TRBV9 to TRBJ1-2; D remains unclear. Looked up from germline, CDR1 is SGDLS and CDR2 is YYNGEE. The CDR3 is made up of 13 amino acids. Trimming cost V 0 bases and J 4 bases, with 7 bases left between them. CDR3 region: CASSVVPGYGYTF. The CDR3 bases are TGTGCCAGCAGCGTAGTGCCAGGCTATGGCTACACCTTC.

The rearrangement joins TRBV7-8 to TRBJ2-3; the D is unclear. V lost 6 bases and J 2 bases, leaving 18 bases between the germline ends. The CDR3 is 16 amino acids. CDR1 is SGHVS, CDR2 FQNEAQ, per germline. The CDR3 DNA sequence: TGTGCCAGCAGGCTCTACAGAGACCTTTTCACAGATACGCAGTATTTT. It codes for CASRLYRDLFTDTQYF. The full variable domain, completed using reference TRBV7-8 and TRBJ2-3, is GAGVSQSPRYKVAKRGQDVALRCDPISGHVSLFWYQQALGQGPEFLTYFQNEAQLDKSGLPSDRFFAERPEGSVSTLKIQRTQQEDSAVYLCASRLYRDLFTDTQYFGPGTRLTVL.

This clone was counted only a few times. J is TRBJ1-2 and V is TRBV6-6; no reliable D call. The CDR3 runs 15 residues. Germline assignment: CDR1 MNHNY and CDR2 SVGAGI (reference sequence). Trimming took off 6 bases at V and 6 bases at J, with 20 bases between the two ends. The CDR3 loop reads CASRVLAVGADGYTF. CDR3 nucleotides: TGTGCCAGCAGGGTTTTAGCTGTCGGCGCAGATGGCTACACCTTC.

Points on this clone: One end of the junction does not line up with germline, which may come from a read error. The chain employs TRBV29-1 and TRBJ2-1, with D tentatively TRBD2 (5 bases). Germline CDR1 is SQVTM and CDR2 is ANQGSEA. This CDR3 is 11 amino acids long. CDR3: CSVGSYNEQLF. The CDR3 DNA follows: TGCAGCGTGGGGAGCTACAATGAGCAGCTCTTC.

The chain recombines TRBV11-3 with TRBJ1-2, with D perhaps TRBD1 (6 bases). V lost 0 bases to trimming and J lost 7 bases, with 12 bases between them. Germline values: CDR1 SGHNT, CDR2 YENEEA. CDR3 length: 14 amino acids. CDR3 protein: CASSLDPAGVGYTF. The CDR3 coding sequence is TGTGCCAGCAGCTTAGATCCGGCAGGGGTTGGCTACACCTTC.

V usage is TRBV11-2 and J usage is TRBJ1-1, with D unresolved. The CDR3 runs 12 residues. The germline CDR1 and CDR2 sequences are SGHAT and FQNNGV. V shed 2 bases and J shed 11 bases, with 12 bases lying between them. The CDR3 is CASSLQQVRAFF. For the CDR3, the DNA is TGTGCCAGCAGCTTACAGCAGGTTCGGGCTTTCTTT.

The rearrangement links TRBV19 to TRBJ1-6, with 7 nucleotides matching TRBD1. In germline, CDR1 is LNHDA, CDR2 SQIVND (reference sequence). The CDR3 extends over 16 amino acids. The ends lost 5 bases at V and 5 bases at J; junction bases unmatched: 9. Written as DNA, the CDR3 is TGTGCCAGTAGTGTAATTGGACAGGAGAATAATTCACCCCTCCACTTT. It encodes CASSVIGQENNSPLHF.

This clone was detected only a few times. CDR3: CASSSRGITDTQYF. CDR3 coding DNA: TGTGCCAGCAGCTCTAGGGGGATCACAGATACGCAGTATTTT. V and J are TRBV11-2 and TRBJ2-3, with D possibly TRBD1 on 6 matching bases. CDR1 and CDR2 from the germline V gene are SGHAT and FQNNGV. Trimming shortened V by 4 bases and J by 2 bases, and 10 bases separated the two germline ends. The CDR3 has 14 amino acids.

The rearrangement uses TRBV10-3 and TRBJ1-2; 8 bases align to TRBD1. The CDR3 consists of 13 residues. V dropped 9 bases and J dropped 0; count of bases not matched to a gene: 3. CDR1 and CDR2 from the germline V gene are ENHRY and SYGVKD. CDR3 residues: CAIRQGSNYGYTF. In DNA form, the CDR3 reads TGTGCCATAAGACAGGGGTCTAACTATGGCTACACCTTC.

The chain uses TRBV30 and TRBJ2-1, with 8 bases matching TRBD2. The CDR3 is 14 residues long. Germline CDR1 GTSNPN, CDR2 SVGIG (reference sequence). After removal of 2 bases from V and 5 bases from J, the junction contained 5 bases not matched to a gene. The CDR3 bases are TGTGCCTGGAGTAAAAGCGGGAGACACAATGAGCAGTTCTTC. It encodes CAWSKSGRHNEQFF.

This clone was observed a handful of times. This chain connects TRBV7-6 to TRBJ2-5; weak D call: TRBD2 (6 bases). The CDR3 runs 14 residues. The germline V and J ends were trimmed by 5 bases and 5 bases, with 15 bases remaining between them. Germline V gene lookup returns CDR1 SGHVS and CDR2 FNYEAQ. The CDR3 spells CASSPGWGVETQYF. CDR3 in DNA: TGTGCCAGCAGCCCTGGGTGGGGGGTGGAGACCCAGTACTTC.

The rearrangement joins TRBV16 to TRBJ2-6; D unclear. Germline CDR1 is KGHSY and CDR2 is FQNENV. This CDR3 spans 14 amino acids. Trimming shortened V by 6 bases and J by 0 bases, and 6 bases separated the two germline ends. Here the CDR3 DNA reads TGTGCCAGCAGTACAGACTCTGGGGCCAACGTCCTGACTTTC. Protein: CASSTDSGANVLTF.

This chain uses TRBV5-1 with TRBJ1-1; TRBD1 agrees at 7 bases. This CDR3 has 13 amino acids. V gave up 5 bases and J gave up 4 bases; unmatched junction bases: 5. The germline V gene has CDR1 SGHRS and CDR2 YFSETQ. This CDR3 is CASRTNRGTEAFF. As DNA, the CDR3 is TGCGCCAGCAGGACAAACAGGGGCACTGAAGCTTTCTTT.

The chain uses TRBV10-3 and TRBJ1-4; possible D gene TRBD1, 6 bases. Germline V gives CDR1 ENHRY, CDR2 SYGVKD. V was trimmed by 0 bases and J by 1 base, leaving 6 bases between them. CDR3 size: 15 residues. The DNA of the CDR3 is TGTGCCATCAGTGAGTCAGGGGGAACTAATGAAAAACTGTTTTTT. Translated, it gives CAISESGGTNEKLFF.

The chain joins TRBV19 to TRBJ2-3; possibly TRBD1 for D (6 bases). Germline V lookup: CDR1 LNHDA, CDR2 SQIVND (reference sequence). V lost 6 bases to trimming and J lost 2 bases, with 15 bases between them. The CDR3 is 15 amino acids. The CDR3, as DNA: TGTGCCAGTAGCCCTGTGGGGGCGAACACAGATACGCAGTATTTT. This translates into CASSPVGANTDTQYF. Full variable domain (missing parts from reference TRBV19 and TRBJ2-3): DGGITQSPKYLFRKEGQNVTLSCEQNLNHDAMYWYRQDPGQGLRLIYYSQIVNDFQKGDIAEGYSVSREKKESFPLTVTSAQKNPTAFYLCASSPVGANTDTQYFGPGTRLTVL.

In its sample, this clone was seen a few times. The V and J genes are TRBV5-4 and TRBJ1-2; D perhaps matches TRBD1 (6 bases). V dropped 6 bases and J dropped 4 bases, with 13 bases sitting between them. The germline gives CDR1 SGHNT, CDR2 YYREEE (reference sequence). This CDR3 has 13 amino acids. The CDR3 here is CASNMGGAYGYTF. The DNA for the CDR3 is TGTGCCAGCAACATGGGGGGGGCCTATGGCTACACCTTC.

This clone appeared once. The chain recombines TRBV5-1 with TRBJ1-1; D is undetermined. This CDR3 is built from 12 residues. The germline V gene encodes CDR1 SGHRS and CDR2 YFSETQ. V was cut by 6 bases and J by 1 base, with 7 bases left in between. The CDR3: CASKEGNTEAFF. CDR3 in DNA: TGCGCCAGCAAGGAGGGGAACACTGAAGCTTTCTTT.

This chain links TRBV2 with TRBJ2-3, with TRBD1 as a possible D gene (5 bases). The V gene lost 9 bases and the J gene lost 2 bases, with 12 bases spanning the gap. CDR3 size: 13 residues. The V gene's germline CDR1 is SNHLY and CDR2 FYNNEI. The CDR3 coding sequence is TGTGCCAGTTCGATGGGGCCCACAGATACGCAGTATTTT. Its translation: CASSMGPTDTQYF.

The chain employs TRBV14 and TRBJ2-7, with no clear D. This CDR3 spans 12 amino acids. V lost 1 base to trimming and J lost 3 bases, with 4 bases between them. Germline V gene sequence: CDR1 SGHDN, CDR2 FVKESK. The CDR3 DNA reads TGTGCCAGCAGCCAAGGTCACTACGAGCAGTACTTC. This gives the protein CASSQGHYEQYF.

This chain joins TRBV5-3 and TRBJ2-1, with TRBD2 matching over 12 bases. TRBV5-3 carries the ORF label, with uncertain function. V dropped 2 bases and J dropped 10; count of bases not matched to a gene: 7. This CDR3 region has 15 residues. The CDR3 nucleotides read TGTGCCAGAAGCTTTCCTAGCGGGAGGGAGAGAGAGCAGTTCTTC. As protein: CARSFPSGREREQFF.

V gene TRBV18 combines with J gene TRBJ2-1; 8 bases align to TRBD2. Germline CDR1 and CDR2: KGHSH and LQKENI. The CDR3 extends over 17 amino acids. J was trimmed by 0 bases and V by 4 bases; bases with no gene match: 8. In nucleotides, the CDR3 is TGTGCCAGCTCACTCAGCGGGAGAGAACGCTCCTACAATGAGCAGTTCTTC. Protein product: CASSLSGRERSYNEQFF.

This chain connects TRBV11-2 to TRBJ1-6; the match to TRBD1 covers 8 bases. Losses at the gene ends were 3 bases for V and 10 bases for J; bases not matched to a gene: 2. CDR1 and CDR2 (germline): SGHAT, FQNNGV. The CDR3 length is 13 residues. The CDR3 DNA sequence: TGTGCCAGCAGCTTGGGGACAGGCTCACCCCTCCACTTT. As protein: CASSLGTGSPLHF. Based on the CDR3 plus reference TRBV11-2 and TRBJ1-6, the full variable domain is EAGVAQSPRYKIIEKRQSVAFWCNPISGHATLYWYQQILGQGPKLLIQFQNNGVVDDSQLPKDRFSAERLKGVDSTLKIQPAKLEDSAVYLCASSLGTGSPLHFGNGTRLTVT.

The gene calls are TRBV25-1 and TRBJ2-7; weak D call: TRBD2 (7 bases). Germline V gene data show CDR1 as MGHDK and CDR2 as SYGVNS. The CDR3 spans 15 residues. V was cut by 2 bases and J by 0 bases, with 11 bases left in between. The CDR3 coding sequence is TGTGCCAGCAGTGAACTCGGGGGGCCCTCCTACGAGCAGTACTTC. Encoded protein: CASSELGGPSYEQYF.

The genes are TRBV9 and TRBJ2-7, with 7 bases matching TRBD1. The V segment lost 4 bases and the J segment 3 bases; nucleotides outside the gene matches: 7. The germline V gene encodes CDR1 SGDLS and CDR2 YYNGEE. CDR3 length equals 14 residues. CDR3 amino acids: CASSLQGNGYEQYF. CDR3 in DNA: TGTGCCAGCAGCTTACAGGGGAATGGCTACGAGCAGTACTTC.

About this clone itself: At one end the junction does not follow the germline gene, possibly because of a read error. The rearrangement uses TRBV5-1 and TRBJ1-4, with no clear D. The CDR3 runs to 14 residues. Germline CDR1 SGHRS, CDR2 YFSETQ. CDR3 nucleotides: TGCGCTAGCAGCACCGCGGGAGTTGGTGAAAAACTGTTTTTT. It is translated as CASSTAGVGEKLFF. Full variable domain (missing parts from reference TRBV5-1 and TRBJ1-4): KAGVTQTPRYLIKTRGQQVTLSCSPISGHRSVSWYQQTPGQGLQFLFEYFSETQRNKGNFPGRFSGRQFSNSRSEMNVSTLELGDSALYLCASSTAGVGEKLFFGSGTQLSVL.

The rearrangement joins TRBV28 to TRBJ1-1; D gene ambiguous. Germline V lookup: CDR1 MDHEN, CDR2 SYDVKM. The CDR3 has 13 residues. Trimming shortened V by 3 bases and J by 10 bases, and 15 bases separated the two germline ends. CDR3 sequence reads: CASSFGVGWAAFF. The CDR3 region has the DNA TGTGCCAGCAGTTTTGGTGTTGGATGGGCAGCTTTCTTT.

This clone showed up just a few times. The rearrangement links TRBV19 to TRBJ2-7; the D gene is possibly TRBD1 (6 bases). The CDR3 extends over 14 amino acids. Per the germline V gene, CDR1 is LNHDA and CDR2 is SQIVND (reference sequence). Trimming shortened V by 3 bases and J by 2 bases, and 11 bases separated the two germline ends. DNA for the CDR3: TGTGCCAGTAGTATTTCGACAGGTCCCTACGAGCAGTACTTC. Its translation is CASSISTGPYEQYF.